This T cell receptor (beta chain) was recovered during a study of shared clonotypes between healthy human individuals. Germline V gene sequence: CDR1 MDHEN, CDR2 SYDVKM. This CDR3 is 16 amino acids long. Trimming at V came to 6 bases and at J to 0 bases, leaving 9 bases not matched to a gene. Repertoires were generated with immunoSEQ multiplex PCR, while TCRdb's copy carries only in-frame clones and drops some. The table shows 600,000 to 750,000 clones, with 72% occurring only once. This chain links TRBV28 with TRBJ1-1; TRBD1 aligns across 8 bases. Material: memory CD4+ T cells sorted from blood. Subset described: CD45RA-negative fraction. The sequence came from a woman in her twenties or thirties in good health. This CDR3 reads CASSSTGAPLNTEAFF. The CDR3 DNA is TGTGCCAGCAGCTCGACAGGGGCGCCTCTGAACACTGAAGCTTTCTTT. The variable domain in full, completed from reference TRBV28 and TRBJ1-1, reads DVKVTQSSRYLVKRTGEKVFLECVQDMDHENMFWYRQDPGLGLRLIYFSYDVKMKEKGDIPEGYSVSREKKERFSLILESASTNQTSMYLCASSSTGAPLNTEAFFGQGTRLTVV.